The source of this TCR beta chain is a study of blood T cell repertoires in COVID-19. The overall study: Donors in the United States, Italy and Spain gave samples during acute or convalescent COVID-19. PBMCs, B-cell-depleted T cells, or T cells were the source of the cDNA or gDNA that made up the material.

The authors' processing: Reference gene primers were amplified, and this amplification served to estimate nucleated cell counts. Sequencing used immunoSEQ multiplex PCR; TCRdb keeps in-frame clones, though not all of them. V, J and clone size were drawn from that table, and D and trimming were deduced from the DNA. The sample records about 180,000 clones, roughly 80% being singletons. This clone has just one count. The length of the CDR3 is 14 residues. Trimming took 4 bases from V and 4 from J; bases not matched to a gene: 5. Germline assignment: CDR1 MNHEY and CDR2 SVGAGI. The sequenced sample consisted of peripheral blood. The sequence derives from a human donor in a cohort sampled during active COVID-19. The chain carries TRBV6-5 and TRBJ2-5, with 8 bases matching TRBD1. Here the CDR3 reads CASSSAGGVETQYF. DNA of the CDR3: TGTGCCAGCAGTTCGGCAGGGGGCGTAGAGACCCAGTACTTC.